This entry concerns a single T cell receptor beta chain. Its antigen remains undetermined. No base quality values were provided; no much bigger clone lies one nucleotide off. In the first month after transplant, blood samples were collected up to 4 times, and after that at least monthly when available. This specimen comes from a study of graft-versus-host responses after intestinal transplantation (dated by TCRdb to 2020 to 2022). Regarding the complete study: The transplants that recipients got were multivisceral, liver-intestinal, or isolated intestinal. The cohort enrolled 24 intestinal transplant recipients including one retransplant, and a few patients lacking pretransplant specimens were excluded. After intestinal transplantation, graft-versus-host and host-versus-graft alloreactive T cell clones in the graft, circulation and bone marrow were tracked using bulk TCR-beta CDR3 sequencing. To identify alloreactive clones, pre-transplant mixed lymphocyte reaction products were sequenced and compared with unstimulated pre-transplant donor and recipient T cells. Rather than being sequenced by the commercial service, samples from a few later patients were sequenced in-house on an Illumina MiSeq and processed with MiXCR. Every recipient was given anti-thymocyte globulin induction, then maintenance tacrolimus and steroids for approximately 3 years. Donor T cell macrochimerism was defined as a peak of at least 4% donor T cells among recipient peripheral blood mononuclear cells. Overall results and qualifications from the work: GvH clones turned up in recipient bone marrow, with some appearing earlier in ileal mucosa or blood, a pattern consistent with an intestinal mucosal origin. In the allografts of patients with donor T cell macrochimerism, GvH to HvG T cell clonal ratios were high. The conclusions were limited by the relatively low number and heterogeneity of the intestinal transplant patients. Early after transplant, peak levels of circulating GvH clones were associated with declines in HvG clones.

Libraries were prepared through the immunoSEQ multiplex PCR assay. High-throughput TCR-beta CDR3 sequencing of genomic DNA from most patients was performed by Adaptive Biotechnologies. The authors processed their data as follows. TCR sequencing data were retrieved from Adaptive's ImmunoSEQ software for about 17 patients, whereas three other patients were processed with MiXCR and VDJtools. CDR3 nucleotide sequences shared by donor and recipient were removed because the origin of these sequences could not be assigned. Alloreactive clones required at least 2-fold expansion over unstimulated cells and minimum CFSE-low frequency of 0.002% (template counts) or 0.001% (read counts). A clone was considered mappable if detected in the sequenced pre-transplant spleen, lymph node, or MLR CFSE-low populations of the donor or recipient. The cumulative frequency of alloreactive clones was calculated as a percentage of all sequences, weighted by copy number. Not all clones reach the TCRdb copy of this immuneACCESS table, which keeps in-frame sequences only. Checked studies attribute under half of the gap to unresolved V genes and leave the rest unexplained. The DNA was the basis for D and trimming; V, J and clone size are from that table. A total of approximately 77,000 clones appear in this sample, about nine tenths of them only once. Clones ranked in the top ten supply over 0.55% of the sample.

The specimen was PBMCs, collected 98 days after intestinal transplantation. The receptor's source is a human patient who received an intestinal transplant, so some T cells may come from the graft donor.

The encoded CDR3 is CASSRGPSGANVLTF. The nucleotides are TGCGCCAGCAGCCGCGGACCGTCTGGGGCCAACGTCCTGACTTTC. The V gene is TRBV5-1 and the J gene is TRBJ2-6, with the D gene not confidently named. The CDR3 measures 15 amino acids from cysteine to phenylalanine. Only the CDR3 DNA is retained, 45 bases long and in frame from the first base. V drops 4 bases and J drops 1 base, leaving 9 bases in between. In the germline V gene, CDR1 corresponds to SGHRS and CDR2 to YFSETQ.